The clone carrying this T cell receptor beta chain is identified as medium-sized from frequency. This entry belongs to a study of T cells expressing NK-cell markers. TCRdb re-called the 5' RACE reads; one entry per CDR3 protein, DNA not given. The sample has around 8,000 distinct CDR3 sequences, and its top ten clones hold about 9.4%. Germline lookup yields CDR1 SEHNR and CDR2 FQNEAQ (reference sequence). The CDR3 is 15 amino acids. The sequence derives from a man aged 18-30 years in good health. This chain uses TRBV7-9 with TRBJ1-2; TCRdb gives TRBD1 as the D gene, but with no DNA this cannot be confirmed. Sequencing input: blood T cells: a sorted CD56 or NKG2C T cell subset, CD4+ or CD8+ T cells, or bulk PBMC T cells (not recorded which). The CDR3 protein is CASSLGQGAGYGYTF.